These 4 T cell receptor beta chains were sequenced from one sample in a study of T cell changes during pregnancy in multiple sclerosis. TCRdb's copy holds only in-frame clones and misses some; the assay was immunoSEQ multiplex PCR. Of 85,000 to 110,000 clones detected, 92% appear once; the ten largest clones hold about 0.88%. Sample: peripheral blood, taken after pregnancy. These receptors came from a female donor with multiple sclerosis, enrolled in a pregnancy study.

This clone was found a few times. CDR3 DNA sequence: TGCAGCGTTGAAATCAGGGGGCTTGCTTTCTTT. The encoded protein is CSVEIRGLAFF. J is TRBJ1-1 and V is TRBV29-1; 8 positions agree with TRBD1. The CDR3 has 11 amino acids. J lost 11 bases, V lost 2 bases, and 4 bases had no gene match. CDR1 SQVTM and CDR2 ANQGSEA come from the germline V gene.

This chain uses TRBV6-1 with TRBJ1-5; possible D gene TRBD1, 6 bases. This CDR3 contains 15 residues. CDR1 is MNHNS, CDR2 SASEGT, per germline. Trimming pared 6 bases from V and 0 bases from J, leaving 12 bases between. Here the CDR3 reads CASRGGGRSNQPQHF. As DNA, the CDR3 is TGTGCCAGCAGAGGGGGGGGACGTAGCAATCAGCCCCAGCATTTT.

The J gene is TRBJ2-2, the V gene TRBV4-1; D remains ambiguous. Germline V lookup: CDR1 MGHRA, CDR2 YSYEKL. The CDR3 is 12 residues long. Trimming took off 4 bases at V and 8 bases at J, with 8 bases between the two ends. CDR3 region: CASSPRVGELFF. The CDR3 DNA reads TGCGCCAGCAGCCCCCGGGTGGGGGAGCTGTTTTTT.

The chain has TRBV2 and TRBJ2-1; 16 bases are shared with TRBD2. The CDR3 covers 17 residues. V was clipped by 2 bases and J by 7 bases; unmatched bases: 5. Germline V gene sequence: CDR1 SNHLY, CDR2 FYNNEI. CDR3 bases: TGTGCCAGCAGTGAATGGGGGACTAGCGGGAGGGGGAATGAGCAGTTCTTC. Translation: CASSEWGTSGRGNEQFF.